The subject of this entry is one T cell receptor beta chain. V was trimmed by 0 bases and J by 7 bases, leaving 7 bases between them. This CDR3 contains 13 residues. CDR1 is LNHNV, CDR2 YYDKDF, per germline (reference sequence). Donors were drawn from the approximately 120-subject validation cohort, separate from the roughly 700-subject first cohort. TCRdb's copy holds only in-frame clones and misses some; the assay was immunoSEQ multiplex PCR. The table lists a few hundred thousand clones, around 87% of them singletons. These data come from a study of cytomegalovirus exposure and HLA in healthy donors. Background on the study: The roughly 700 first-cohort repertoires shared a platform with the approximately 110 validation repertoires, as reported in a later analysis.

This sequence originates from a woman aged 18-29 years in good health and CMV-seronegative. Specimen: PBMCs. The rearrangement links TRBV15 to TRBJ2-1; no clear D gene. CDR3 sequence: CATSRDIANEQFF. The CDR3 DNA is TGTGCCACCAGCAGAGATATAGCAAATGAGCAGTTCTTC. Full variable domain (outside the CDR3, taken from reference TRBV15 and TRBJ2-1): DAMVIQNPRYQVTQFGKPVTLSCSQTLNHNVMYWYQQKSSQAPKLLFHYYDKDFNNEADTPDNFQSRRPNTSFCFLDIRSPGLGDTAMYLCATSRDIANEQFFGPGTRLTVL.